This T cell receptor beta chain is drawn from a study of blood T cell repertoires in COVID-19. CDR3 length: 15 residues. V was pared by 3 bases and J by 9 bases, with 8 bases of the junction left unmatched. Germline V gene lookup returns CDR1 KGHSH and CDR2 LQKENI. The table came from immunoSEQ multiplex PCR; TCRdb's copy has only in-frame clones and leaves some out. This table holds about 410,000 clones, approximately 90% found once. The sequencing input was peripheral blood. V is TRBV18 and J is TRBJ2-1, with 10 bases identical to TRBD1. This receptor was obtained from a woman between 35 and 50 years old with COVID-19, enrolled during active disease. This CDR3 reads CASSPGTGAGSEQFF. The DNA of the CDR3 is TGTGCCAGCTCACCCGGGACAGGGGCGGGAAGTGAGCAGTTCTTC.